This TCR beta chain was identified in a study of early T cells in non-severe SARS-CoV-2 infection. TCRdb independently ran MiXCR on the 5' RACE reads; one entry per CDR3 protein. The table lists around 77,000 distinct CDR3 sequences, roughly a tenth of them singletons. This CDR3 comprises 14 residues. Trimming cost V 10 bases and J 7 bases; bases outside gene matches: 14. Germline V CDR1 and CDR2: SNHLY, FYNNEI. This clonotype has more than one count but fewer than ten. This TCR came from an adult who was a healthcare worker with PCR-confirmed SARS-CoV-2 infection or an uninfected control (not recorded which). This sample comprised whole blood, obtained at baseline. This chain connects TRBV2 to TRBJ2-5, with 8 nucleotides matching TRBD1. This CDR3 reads CATSTWQGARTQYF. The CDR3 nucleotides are TGTGCCACTTCCACGTGGCAGGGGGCCAGGACCCAGTACTTC.